Following are 25 T cell receptor beta chains from one sample sequenced in a study of T cell responses to AZD1222 COVID-19 vaccine. The method was immunoSEQ multiplex PCR; TCRdb's version includes in-frame clones alone and lacks a portion of them. The repertoire holds fewer than 120,000 clones, with about 87% as singletons. Source: peripheral blood, taken on day 0 of AZD1222 vaccination. The receptors here all came from an adult in good health.

The genes are TRBV7-9 and TRBJ1-2; no firm D call. The CDR3 loop spans 16 amino acids. V gave up 2 bases and J gave up 1 base, with 14 bases separating them. Germline assignment: CDR1 SEHNR and CDR2 FQNEAQ (reference sequence). The CDR3 here is CASSLFQDLLNYGYTF. The CDR3, as DNA: TGTGCCAGCAGCTTATTCCAAGACCTCCTTAACTATGGCTACACCTTC.

V is TRBV7-8 and J is TRBJ1-2; possibly TRBD1 for D (5 bases). Germline V gene sequence: CDR1 SGHVS, CDR2 FQNEAQ. The CDR3 sequence is 14 residues long. V was pared by 0 bases and J by 1 base, with 6 bases between. The CDR3 reads CASSLAGGNYGYTF. CDR3 bases: TGTGCCAGCAGCTTAGCGGGGGGTAACTATGGCTACACCTTC.

The chain links TRBV5-8 to TRBJ1-2, with D hard to call. Per germline, CDR1 SGHTS and CDR2 YDEGEE. V lost 1 base and J 8 bases, leaving 6 bases between the germline ends. The CDR3 consists of 11 residues. CDR3 DNA: TGTGCCAGCAGCTTGTATCGGGGCTACACCTTC. The encoded protein is CASSLYRGYTF. Full variable domain (rest looked up from reference TRBV5-8 and TRBJ1-2): EAGVTQSPTHLIKTRGQQATLRCSPISGHTSVYWYQQALGLGLQFLLWYDEGEERNRGNFPPRFSGRQFPNYSSELNVNALELEDSALYLCASSLYRGYTFGSGTRLTVV.

V and J are TRBV28 and TRBJ2-3; tentative D call: TRBD2 (6 bases). V was shortened by 6 bases and J by 5 bases, with 15 bases between the two germline ends. This CDR3 is built from 14 residues. Germline CDR1 and CDR2: MDHEN and SYDVKM. The CDR3 sequence: CASSVGAGGDTQYF. The CDR3 DNA is TGTGCCAGCAGCGTTGGAGCCGGGGGAGATACGCAGTATTTT. Complete variable domain (other parts from reference TRBV28 and TRBJ2-3): DVKVTQSSRYLVKRTGEKVFLECVQDMDHENMFWYRQDPGLGLRLIYFSYDVKMKEKGDIPEGYSVSREKKERFSLILESASTNQTSMYLCASSVGAGGDTQYFGPGTRLTVL.

The chain is built from TRBV27 and TRBJ1-1, with D uncertain. Germline V gene data show CDR1 as MNHEY and CDR2 as SMNVEV (reference sequence). Trimming stripped 5 bases from V and 0 bases from J, with 22 bases between. This CDR3 is 18 amino acids long. The CDR3 coding sequence is TGTGCCAGCAGTCTCCCACACCTGAGGACGGAAATGAACACTGAAGCTTTCTTT. Protein: CASSLPHLRTEMNTEAFF.

V usage is TRBV11-3 and J usage is TRBJ2-7; D gene uncertain. The V gene lost 3 bases and the J gene lost 4 bases, with 13 bases spanning the gap. This CDR3 contains 14 residues. The germline gives CDR1 SGHNT, CDR2 YENEEA. In DNA form, the CDR3 reads TGTGCCAGCAGCTTTAAGGGCGATCGGTACGAGCAGTACTTC. This codes for CASSFKGDRYEQYF.

The CDR3 DNA is TGCGCCAGCAGGACGGGACCCCCGGCTGAAGCTTTCTTT. Amino acids: CASRTGPPAEAFF. The J gene is TRBJ1-1, the V gene TRBV5-1, with D possibly being TRBD1 (5 bases). The CDR3 has 13 residues. Trimming took off 5 bases at V and 6 bases at J, with 14 bases between the two ends. CDR1 SGHRS and CDR2 YFSETQ come from the germline V gene.

The chain carries TRBV20-1 and TRBJ2-7; no definite D call. V was cut by 3 bases and J by 3 bases, with 6 bases left in between. The V gene's germline CDR1 is DFQATT and CDR2 SNEGSKA (reference sequence). This CDR3 spans 11 amino acids. The CDR3 spells CSASTVYEQYF. CDR3 nucleotides: TGCAGTGCTAGCACGGTCTACGAGCAGTACTTC.

This chain links TRBV7-9 with TRBJ1-1, with a tentative D call TRBD1 (5 bases). The CDR3 is 13 residues long. The germline gives CDR1 SEHNR, CDR2 FQNEAQ (reference sequence). Trimming removed 10 bases at V and 0 bases at J, with 12 bases between. CDR3 DNA: TGTGCCAATACGACAGCTATGAACACTGAAGCTTTCTTT. Protein: CANTTAMNTEAFF.

The V call is TRBV6-2 or TRBV6-3, the J call TRBJ1-5; D remains unclear. Germline CDR1 MNHEY, CDR2 SVGEGT. There are 15 residues in the CDR3. The germline V and J ends were trimmed by 2 bases and 11 bases, with 19 bases remaining between them. This CDR3 is CASSYRQGSTRAQHF. Written as DNA, the CDR3 is TGTGCCAGCAGTTACCGACAAGGGTCGACTCGTGCCCAGCATTTT.

The chain employs TRBV11-2 and TRBJ2-2; D may be TRBD2 (5 bases). The germline V gene has CDR1 SGHAT and CDR2 FQNNGV. The CDR3 contains 14 residues. With 2 bases removed from V and 10 bases from J, the gap between germline ends came to 14 bases. In nucleotides, the CDR3 is TGTGCCAGCAGCTTACTAGCAGAGGACCCGGAGCTGTTTTTT. Protein sequence: CASSLLAEDPELFF.

J is TRBJ2-1 and V is TRBV7-2, with 9 bases aligning to TRBD1. The V segment lost 5 bases and the J segment 9 bases; nucleotides outside the gene matches: 8. Looked up from germline, CDR1 is SGHTA and CDR2 is FQGNSA. The CDR3 extends over 14 amino acids. In nucleotides, the CDR3 is TGTGCCAGCAGCACCGGGACAGGGTTAGGTGAGCAGTTCTTC. Encoded protein: CASSTGTGLGEQFF.

The chain recombines TRBV6-1 with TRBJ2-1; D is ambiguous. CDR1 is MNHNS, CDR2 SASEGT, per germline. The CDR3 is 15 amino acids. Trimming took off 3 bases at V and 1 base at J, with 10 bases between the two ends. In DNA, the CDR3 is TGTGCCAGCAGTGAGGGCCTCGGGTCCTACAATGAGCAGTTCTTC. This codes for CASSEGLGSYNEQFF.

The J gene is TRBJ1-4, the V gene TRBV5-4; TRBD1 might be the D (5 bases). The CDR3 spans 15 residues. Germline assignment: CDR1 SGHNT and CDR2 YYREEE (reference sequence). Trimming removed 3 bases at V and 4 bases at J, with 13 bases between. CDR3 region: CASSSQDSNNEKLFF. The CDR3 DNA sequence: TGTGCCAGCAGCTCCCAAGACAGTAATAATGAAAAACTGTTTTTT.

V is TRBV7-9 and J is TRBJ1-5, with D hard to call. Germline V gene lookup returns CDR1 SEHNR and CDR2 FQNEAQ (reference sequence). The CDR3 length is 13 residues. Trimming removed 6 bases from V and 0 bases from J, with 6 bases in between. The CDR3 sequence is CASRRDSNQPQHF. Here the CDR3 DNA reads TGTGCCAGCAGAAGGGATAGCAATCAGCCCCAGCATTTT. Complete variable domain (other parts from reference TRBV7-9 and TRBJ1-5): DTGVSQNPRHKITKRGQNVTFRCDPISEHNRLYWYRQTLGQGPEFLTYFQNEAQLEKSRLLSDRFSAERPKGSFSTLEIQRTEQGDSAMYLCASRRDSNQPQHFGDGTRLSIL.

The rearrangement joins TRBV3-1 (or the pseudogene TRBV3-2) to TRBJ1-2; a weak D match, TRBD1 (6 bases). CDR1 LGHDT and CDR2 YNNKEL come from the germline V gene (reference sequence). CDR3 length equals 14 residues. The germline V and J ends were trimmed by 2 bases and 3 bases, with 10 bases remaining between them. This chain's CDR3 is CASSQSRGHYGYTF. CDR3 sequence (DNA): TGTGCCAGCAGCCAATCCAGGGGCCACTATGGCTACACCTTC.

The chain couples TRBV10-1 to TRBJ1-2; perhaps TRBD1 as D (5 bases). V lost 5 bases and J lost 1, with 8 bases in between. The CDR3 extends over 13 amino acids. Per the germline V gene, CDR1 is WNHNN and CDR2 is SYGVQD (reference sequence). This chain's CDR3 is CASSLQGNYGYTF. CDR3 nucleotides: TGCGCCAGCAGTCTCCAGGGTAACTATGGCTACACCTTC.

The V and J genes are TRBV19 and TRBJ1-5, with 9 bases that match TRBD1. V was clipped by 9 bases and J by 5 bases; unmatched bases: 8. CDR1 is LNHDA and CDR2 is SQIVND in the germline V gene (reference sequence). This CDR3 is built from 14 residues. CDR3 region: CASLSRDRDQPQHF. The DNA for the CDR3 is TGTGCCAGCCTATCCCGGGACAGGGATCAGCCCCAGCATTTT.

The CDR3 is CASSSTGSSGNTIYF. The DNA for the CDR3 is TGCGCCAGCAGCTCTACAGGTTCCTCTGGAAACACCATATATTTT. The V and J genes are TRBV5-1 and TRBJ1-3; a weak D match, TRBD1 (5 bases). Germline CDR1 SGHRS, CDR2 YFSETQ. The CDR3 has 15 amino acids. The germline V and J ends were trimmed by 3 bases and 0 bases, with 10 bases remaining between them.

The gene calls are TRBV30 and TRBJ1-1, with D possibly being TRBD1 (5 bases). This CDR3 region has 12 residues. Germline-derived CDR1 and CDR2 are GTSNPN and SVGIG (reference sequence). V gave up 5 bases and J gave up 0 bases, with 7 bases separating them. The CDR3 nucleotides read TGTGCCTGGGACAGCCTGAACACTGAAGCTTTCTTT. It translates to CAWDSLNTEAFF.

This chain links TRBV7-9 with TRBJ2-5, with D unclear. Germline V CDR1 and CDR2: SEHNR, FQNEAQ (reference sequence). Trimming shortened V by 5 bases and J by 7 bases, and 11 bases separated the two germline ends. The CDR3 spans 12 residues. The chain's CDR3 is CASSTDHGTQYF. The CDR3 DNA reads as TGTGCCAGCAGCACCGATCACGGGACCCAGTACTTC.

The chain has TRBV5-1 and TRBJ2-1; 7 bases are a match to TRBD1. CDR3 size: 14 residues. From germline, CDR1 is SGHRS and CDR2 YFSETQ. Trimming at V came to 7 bases and at J to 7 bases, leaving 11 bases not matched to a gene. The CDR3 region is CASFPPDRSNEQFF. CDR3 sequence (DNA): TGCGCCAGCTTCCCACCGGACAGGTCAAATGAGCAGTTCTTC.

This clone was seen more than once but under ten times. This chain joins TRBV4-2 and TRBJ2-2; 11 bases are shared with TRBD2. The ends lost 4 bases at V and 4 bases at J; junction bases unmatched: 5. Germline lookup yields CDR1 LGHNA and CDR2 YNFKEQ. This CDR3 is built from 16 residues. The CDR3 here is CASSPGTSGRTGELFF. The CDR3 DNA reads as TGTGCCAGCAGCCCCGGGACTAGCGGACGCACCGGGGAGCTGTTTTTT.

The V call is TRBV5-6, the J call TRBJ2-3; D remains ambiguous. Germline CDR1 and CDR2: SGHDT and YYEEEE. The CDR3 has 16 amino acids. The V end lost 4 bases, the J end lost 0 bases, and 15 bases lay between the germline ends. The CDR3 reads CASSRIDRMSTDTQYF. DNA for the CDR3: TGTGCCAGCAGCCGTATTGATCGGATGAGCACAGATACGCAGTATTTT.

The chain's CDR3 is CASSEGIPYEQYF. The CDR3 region has the DNA TGTGCCAGCAGTGAAGGAATCCCCTACGAGCAGTACTTC. This chain connects TRBV6-1 to TRBJ2-7, with D unclear. Germline CDR1 and CDR2: MNHNS and SASEGT. The V gene lost 1 base and the J gene lost 2 bases, with 6 bases spanning the gap. The CDR3 consists of 13 residues.